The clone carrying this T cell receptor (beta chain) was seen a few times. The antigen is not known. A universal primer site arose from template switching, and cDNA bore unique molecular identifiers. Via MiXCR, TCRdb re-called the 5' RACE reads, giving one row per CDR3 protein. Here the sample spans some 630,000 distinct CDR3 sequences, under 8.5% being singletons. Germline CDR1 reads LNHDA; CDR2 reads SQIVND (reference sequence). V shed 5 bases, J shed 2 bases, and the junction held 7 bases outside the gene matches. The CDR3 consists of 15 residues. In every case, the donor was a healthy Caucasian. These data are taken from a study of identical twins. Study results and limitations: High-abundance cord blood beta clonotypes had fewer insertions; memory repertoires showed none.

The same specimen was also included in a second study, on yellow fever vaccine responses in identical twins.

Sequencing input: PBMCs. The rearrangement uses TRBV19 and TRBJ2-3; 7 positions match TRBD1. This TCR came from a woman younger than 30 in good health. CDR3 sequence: CASSPTGQTTDTQYF. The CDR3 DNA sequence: TGTGCCAGTAGTCCAACGGGACAGACCACAGATACGCAGTATTTT.